A single sample gave rise to the 16 T cell receptor beta chains below, sequenced in a study of T cell responses to AZD1222 COVID-19 vaccine. The repertoire was sequenced with immunoSEQ multiplex PCR; TCRdb's copy has only in-frame clones and lacks some. Found here are over 150,000 clones, approximately 90% of them singletons; the top ten hold 3% to 3.5%. The specimen comprised peripheral blood, sampled on day 0 of AZD1222 vaccination. The receptors here all came from an adult in good health.

The chain is built from TRBV7-2 and TRBJ2-3; 12 nucleotides match TRBD2. The CDR3 extends over 16 amino acids. With 5 bases clipped from V and 1 base from J, the junction kept 4 bases outside the gene matches. CDR1 is SGHTA, CDR2 FQGNSA, per germline. Here the CDR3 DNA reads TGTGCCAGCAGCGATACTAGCGGGGGGCGCACAGATACGCAGTATTTT. Its translation: CASSDTSGGRTDTQYF.

This clone was seen a few times. The chain recombines TRBV5-6 with TRBJ2-2; 7 nucleotides match TRBD2. V dropped 6 bases and J dropped 4; count of bases not matched to a gene: 9. In germline, CDR1 is SGHDT, CDR2 YYEEEE. The CDR3 has 15 amino acids. CDR3 coding DNA: TGTGCCAGCACCGCGGGGGAGGAAATCACCGGGGAGCTGTTTTTT. Translation: CASTAGEEITGELFF.

The genes are TRBV27 and TRBJ2-5; 13 nucleotides agree with TRBD2. V was pared by 4 bases and J by 4 bases, with 3 bases of the junction left unmatched. CDR1 is MNHEY and CDR2 is SMNVEV in the germline V gene (reference sequence). The CDR3 sequence is 15 residues long. CDR3 coding DNA: TGTGCCAGCAGTTCAAGGACTAGCGGGGGAGAGACCCAGTACTTC. Amino acid sequence: CASSSRTSGGETQYF.

The V gene is TRBV7-2, the J gene TRBJ1-2, with D possibly being TRBD1 (5 bases). Germline CDR1 SGHTA, CDR2 FQGNSA. The V gene lost 5 bases and the J gene lost 4 bases, with 23 bases spanning the gap. This CDR3 is built from 17 residues. The CDR3 nucleotides read TGTGCCAGCAGCAAAGGAGGGGTCGCGGGTGTTGGCTATGGCTACACCTTC. Encoded protein: CASSKGGVAGVGYGYTF.

V usage is TRBV11-2 and J usage is TRBJ2-3, with D perhaps TRBD2 (5 bases). Deletions cut 2 bases from V and 5 bases from J, with 11 bases between. Germline V gives CDR1 SGHAT, CDR2 FQNNGV. There are 14 residues in the CDR3. The CDR3 nucleotides are TGTGCCAGCAGCTTAAGGCCGGGGAAAGATACGCAGTATTTT. Amino acids: CASSLRPGKDTQYF.

The rearrangement links TRBV13 to TRBJ1-1; TRBD1 might be the D (5 bases). Per the germline V gene, CDR1 is PRHDT and CDR2 is FYEKMQ (reference sequence). The germline V and J ends were trimmed by 2 bases and 11 bases, with 18 bases remaining between them. The CDR3 has 14 amino acids. This CDR3 reads CASSLRGAQSVAFF. Written as DNA, the CDR3 is TGTGCCAGCAGCTTAAGGGGCGCCCAATCCGTCGCTTTCTTT. Looking up the rest from reference TRBV13 and TRBJ1-1 gives the full variable domain: AAGVIQSPRHLIKEKRETATLKCYPIPRHDTVYWYQQGPGQDPQFLISFYEKMQSDKGSIPDRFSAQQFSDYHSELNMSSLELGDSALYFCASSLRGAQSVAFFGQGTRLTVV.

This CDR3 is CASSPVPGQGQEEKLFF. The CDR3 DNA reads as TGTGCCAGCAGCCCAGTCCCGGGACAGGGACAAGAAGAAAAACTGTTTTTT. The V call is TRBV3-1 (or the pseudogene TRBV3-2), the J call TRBJ1-4; 9 bases are a match to TRBD1. V was pared by 4 bases and J by 8 bases, with 14 bases of the junction left unmatched. The germline V gene has CDR1 LGHDT and CDR2 YNNKEL (reference sequence). The CDR3 runs 17 residues.

The V call is TRBV5-1, the J call TRBJ2-7, with a weak D call TRBD1 (6 bases). Germline assignment: CDR1 SGHRS and CDR2 YFSETQ. There are 13 residues in the CDR3. The V gene lost 4 bases and the J gene lost 2 bases, with 10 bases spanning the gap. CDR3 protein: CASSPDSPYEQYF. CDR3 nucleotide sequence: TGCGCCAGCAGCCCGGACAGTCCCTACGAGCAGTACTTC.

The rearrangement uses TRBV10-3 and TRBJ2-1; the match to TRBD1 covers 8 bases. Trimming removed 2 bases from V and 9 bases from J; junction bases left unmatched: 9. Germline CDR1 and CDR2: ENHRY and SYGVKD. The CDR3 length is 15 residues. In DNA form, the CDR3 reads TGTGCCATCAGTGAGCCTGGACAGGGACGCTTTGAGCAGTTCTTC. Amino acids: CAISEPGQGRFEQFF.

V is TRBV5-6 and J is TRBJ1-2; 8 bases are shared with TRBD1. This CDR3 region has 13 residues. Germline values: CDR1 SGHDT, CDR2 YYEEEE. J was trimmed by 11 bases and V by 2 bases; bases with no gene match: 8. The CDR3 sequence: CASSLPDRVEYTF. The CDR3, as DNA: TGTGCCAGCAGCTTACCGGACAGGGTGGAATACACCTTC.

The genes are TRBV12-3 or TRBV12-4 and TRBJ2-1; tentatively, D is TRBD2 (5 bases). This CDR3 is 12 amino acids long. V was cut by 9 bases and J by 9 bases, with 15 bases left in between. The CDR3 is CASVGRAAEQFF. CDR3 coding DNA: TGTGCCAGTGTAGGCCGAGCGGCTGAGCAGTTCTTC.

The chain has TRBV25-1 and TRBJ2-5, with D tentatively TRBD1 or TRBD2 (6 bases each). The CDR3 length is 14 residues. Germline values: CDR1 MGHDK, CDR2 SYGVNS. V was pared by 2 bases and J by 2 bases, with 9 bases between. The CDR3 sequence: CASSEIGGQETQYF. The CDR3 bases are TGTGCCAGCAGTGAAATAGGGGGGCAAGAGACCCAGTACTTC. Together with reference TRBV25-1 and TRBJ2-5, the CDR3 gives the full variable domain: EADIYQTPRYLVIGTGKKITLECSQTMGHDKMYWYQQDPGMELHLIHYSYGVNSTEKGDLSSESTVSRIRTEHFPLTLESARPSHTSQYLCASSEIGGQETQYFGPGTRLLVL.

J is TRBJ2-7 and V is TRBV11-2; D gene unclear. Germline CDR1 and CDR2: SGHAT and FQNNGV. This CDR3 has 11 amino acids. V was pared by 8 bases and J by 2 bases, with 7 bases between. CDR3 bases: TGTGCCAGCGGGGTAGCCTACGAGCAGTACTTC. Amino acid sequence: CASGVAYEQYF.

The gene calls are TRBV7-2 and TRBJ1-5; 10 bases match TRBD1. The germline V gene has CDR1 SGHTA and CDR2 FQGNSA. This CDR3 region has 14 residues. Trimming at V came to 5 bases and at J to 6 bases, leaving 4 bases not matched to a gene. CDR3 nucleotide sequence: TGTGCCAGCAGCCAGGACAGGGGGATTCAGCCCCAGCATTTT. Residues: CASSQDRGIQPQHF. The full variable domain, completed using reference TRBV7-2 and TRBJ1-5, is GAGVSQSPSNKVTEKGKDVELRCDPISGHTALYWYRQSLGQGLEFLIYFQGNSAPDKSGLPSDRFSAERTGGSVSTLTIQRTQQEDSAVYLCASSQDRGIQPQHFGDGTRLSIL.

The CDR3 DNA reads TGTGCCAGCAGCCGAACTAGCGGGGGGGCCGCCGGGGAGCTGTTTTTT. As protein: CASSRTSGGAAGELFF. The chain combines TRBV7-7 with TRBJ2-2; 13 positions match TRBD2. This CDR3 comprises 16 residues. With 5 bases clipped from V and 6 bases from J, the junction kept 6 bases outside the gene matches. Germline V gives CDR1 SSHAT, CDR2 FNYEAQ (reference sequence).

The rearrangement links TRBV6-2 or TRBV6-3 to TRBJ2-3; D is perhaps TRBD1 or TRBD2 (6 bases each). The length of the CDR3 is 15 residues. Germline loops: CDR1 MNHEY, CDR2 SVGEGT. Trimming took off 6 bases at V and 4 bases at J, with 17 bases between the two ends. The CDR3 reads CASSRGGGSADTQYF. The CDR3 DNA follows: TGTGCCAGCAGCCGAGGAGGGGGGAGCGCAGATACGCAGTATTTT.